This note documents a single T cell receptor (beta chain) sequence. The record originates from a study of identical twins. Unique molecular identifiers were present on cDNA, and template switching added a universal primer site. A single record per CDR3 protein comes from TCRdb applying MiXCR to the 5' RACE reads. The sample gives 1.5 million to 2 million distinct CDR3 sequences, roughly a third of which show up once; over 0.25% is in the top ten. The germline V gene encodes CDR1 DFQATT and CDR2 SNEGSKA (reference sequence). The V segment lost 6 bases and the J segment 3 bases; nucleotides outside the gene matches: 7. The CDR3 is made up of 15 amino acids.

This TCR was recovered from a newborn girl in good health. V usage is TRBV20-1 and J usage is TRBJ2-2, with TRBD1 matching 10 bases. The sequenced material came from cord blood. The CDR3 loop reads CSAQPGQGYTGELFF. The CDR3 nucleotides read TGCAGTGCCCAACCGGGACAGGGGTACACCGGGGAGCTGTTTTTT.